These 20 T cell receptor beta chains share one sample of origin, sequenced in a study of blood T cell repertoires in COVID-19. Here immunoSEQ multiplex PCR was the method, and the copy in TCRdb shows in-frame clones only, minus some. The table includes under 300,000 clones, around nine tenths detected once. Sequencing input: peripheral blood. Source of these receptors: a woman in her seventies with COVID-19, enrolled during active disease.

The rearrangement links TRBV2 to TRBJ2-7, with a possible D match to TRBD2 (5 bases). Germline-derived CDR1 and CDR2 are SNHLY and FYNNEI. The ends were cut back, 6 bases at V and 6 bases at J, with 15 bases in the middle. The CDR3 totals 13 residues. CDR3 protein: CASRGSSEGEQYF. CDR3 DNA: TGTGCCAGCAGGGGCTCCAGCGAGGGCGAGCAGTACTTC.

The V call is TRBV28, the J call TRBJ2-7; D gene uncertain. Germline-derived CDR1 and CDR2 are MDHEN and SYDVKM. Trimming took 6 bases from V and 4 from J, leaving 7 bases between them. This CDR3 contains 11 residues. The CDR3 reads CASSSRYEQYF. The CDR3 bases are TGTGCCAGCAGCTCTAGGTACGAGCAGTACTTC.

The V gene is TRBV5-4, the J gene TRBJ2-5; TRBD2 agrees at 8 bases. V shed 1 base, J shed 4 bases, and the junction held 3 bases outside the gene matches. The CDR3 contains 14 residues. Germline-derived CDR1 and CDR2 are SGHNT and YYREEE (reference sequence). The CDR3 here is CASSLYGGGETQYF. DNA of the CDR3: TGTGCCAGCAGCTTGTACGGGGGGGGAGAGACCCAGTACTTC.

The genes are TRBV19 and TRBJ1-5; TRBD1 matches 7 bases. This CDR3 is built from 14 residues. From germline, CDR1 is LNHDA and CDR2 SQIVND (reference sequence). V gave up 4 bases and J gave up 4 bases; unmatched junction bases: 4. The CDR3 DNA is TGTGCCAGTAGTACAGGGGGTATTAATCAGCCCCAGCATTTT. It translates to CASSTGGINQPQHF.

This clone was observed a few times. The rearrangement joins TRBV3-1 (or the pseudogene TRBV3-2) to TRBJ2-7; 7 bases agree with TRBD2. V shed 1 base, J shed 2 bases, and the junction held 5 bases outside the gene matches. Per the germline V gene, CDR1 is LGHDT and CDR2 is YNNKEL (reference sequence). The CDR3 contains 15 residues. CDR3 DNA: TGTGCCAGCAGCCAAGGTCTAGCGGTCGCCTACGAGCAGTACTTC. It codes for CASSQGLAVAYEQYF.

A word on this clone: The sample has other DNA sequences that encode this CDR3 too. The CDR3: CASSPDSNYGYTF. CDR3 in DNA: TGTGCCAGCAGTCCGGACAGTAACTATGGCTACACCTTC. The rearrangement joins TRBV28 to TRBJ1-2; maybe TRBD1 (6 bases). V shed 5 bases and J shed 1 base, with 8 bases lying between them. CDR3 length: 13 amino acids. Germline CDR1 reads MDHEN; CDR2 reads SYDVKM.

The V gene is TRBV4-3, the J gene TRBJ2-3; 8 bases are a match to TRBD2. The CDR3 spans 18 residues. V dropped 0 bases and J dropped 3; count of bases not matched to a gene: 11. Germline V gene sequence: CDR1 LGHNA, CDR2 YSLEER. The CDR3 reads CASSQDNSPAGATDTQYF. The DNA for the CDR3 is TGCGCCAGCAGCCAAGATAATTCCCCAGCGGGGGCAACAGATACGCAGTATTTT.

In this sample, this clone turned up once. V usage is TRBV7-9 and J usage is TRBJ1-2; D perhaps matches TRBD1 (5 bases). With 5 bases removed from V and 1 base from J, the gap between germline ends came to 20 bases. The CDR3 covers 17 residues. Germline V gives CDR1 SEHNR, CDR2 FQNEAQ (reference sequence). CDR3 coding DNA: TGTGCCAGCAGCCCCTGGGGTAGGATCGGGGGTAACTATGGCTACACCTTC. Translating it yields CASSPWGRIGGNYGYTF.

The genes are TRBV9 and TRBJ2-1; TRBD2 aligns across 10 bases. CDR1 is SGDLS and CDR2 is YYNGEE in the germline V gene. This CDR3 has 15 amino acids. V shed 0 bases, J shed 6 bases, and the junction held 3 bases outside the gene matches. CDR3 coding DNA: TGTGCCAGCAGCGTAGGAATAGCGGGGGGCAATGAGCAGTTCTTC. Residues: CASSVGIAGGNEQFF.

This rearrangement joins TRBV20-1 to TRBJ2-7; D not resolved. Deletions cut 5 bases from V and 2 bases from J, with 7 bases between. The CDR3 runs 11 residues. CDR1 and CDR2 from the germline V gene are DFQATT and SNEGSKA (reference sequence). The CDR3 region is CSALSTYEQYF. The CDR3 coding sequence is TGCAGTGCTCTAAGTACCTACGAGCAGTACTTC.

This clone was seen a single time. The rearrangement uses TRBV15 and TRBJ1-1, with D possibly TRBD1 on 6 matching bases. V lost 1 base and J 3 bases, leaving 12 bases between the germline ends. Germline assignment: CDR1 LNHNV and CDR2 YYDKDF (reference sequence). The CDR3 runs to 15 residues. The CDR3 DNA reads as TGTGCCACCAGCAGAGGGGCAGGGGCAGACACTGAAGCTTTCTTT. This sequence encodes CATSRGAGADTEAFF.

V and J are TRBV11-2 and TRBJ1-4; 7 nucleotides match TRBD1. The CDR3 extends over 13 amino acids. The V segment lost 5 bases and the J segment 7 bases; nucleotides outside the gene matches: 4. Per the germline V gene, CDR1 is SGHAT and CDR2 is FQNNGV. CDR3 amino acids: CASSRRGVEKLFF. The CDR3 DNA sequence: TGTGCCAGCAGCCGCAGGGGGGTTGAAAAACTGTTTTTT.

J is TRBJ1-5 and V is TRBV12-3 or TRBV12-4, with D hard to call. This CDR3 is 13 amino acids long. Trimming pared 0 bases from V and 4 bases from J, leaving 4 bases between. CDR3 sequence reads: CASSLASNQPQHF. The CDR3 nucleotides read TGTGCCAGCAGTTTAGCTTCTAATCAGCCCCAGCATTTT.

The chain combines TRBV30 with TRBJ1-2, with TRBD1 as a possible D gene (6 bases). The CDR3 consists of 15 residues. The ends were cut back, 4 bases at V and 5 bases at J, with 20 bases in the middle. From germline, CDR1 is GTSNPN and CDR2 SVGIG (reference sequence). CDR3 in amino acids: CAWIRGRGRDYGYTF. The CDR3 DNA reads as TGTGCCTGGATCCGCGGGAGGGGGAGGGATTATGGCTACACCTTC.

CDR3 protein: CASSQDERGSYGYTF. CDR3 DNA sequence: TGCGCCAGCAGCCAAGATGAACGGGGAAGCTATGGCTACACCTTC. The rearrangement uses TRBV4-3 and TRBJ1-2; D is ambiguous. The CDR3 sequence is 15 residues long. Trimming removed 0 bases from V and 4 bases from J, with 12 bases in between. Germline V gene sequence: CDR1 LGHNA, CDR2 YSLEER.

CDR3 residues: CASSLEQPGNTIYF. The CDR3 nucleotides read TGTGCCAGCAGTTTGGAACAGCCTGGAAACACCATATATTTT. The chain is built from TRBV28 and TRBJ1-3; no definite D call. The germline CDR1 and CDR2 sequences are MDHEN and SYDVKM. The CDR3 is 14 amino acids. V dropped 3 bases and J dropped 2 bases, with 8 bases sitting between them. Full variable domain (remainder filled in from reference TRBV28 and TRBJ1-3): DVKVTQSSRYLVKRTGEKVFLECVQDMDHENMFWYRQDPGLGLRLIYFSYDVKMKEKGDIPEGYSVSREKKERFSLILESASTNQTSMYLCASSLEQPGNTIYFGEGSWLTVV.

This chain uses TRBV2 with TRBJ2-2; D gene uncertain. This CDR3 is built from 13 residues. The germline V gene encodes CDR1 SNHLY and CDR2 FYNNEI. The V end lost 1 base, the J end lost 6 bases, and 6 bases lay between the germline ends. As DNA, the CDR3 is TGTGCCAGCAGTGAAGGAGTTCCCGGGGAGCTGTTTTTT. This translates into CASSEGVPGELFF.

CDR3 sequence (DNA): TGTGCCTTTAGCGTCTACGAGCAGTACTTC. It yields the protein CAFSVYEQYF. The genes are TRBV30 and TRBJ2-7; possible D gene TRBD2, 5 bases. The germline V gene has CDR1 GTSNPN and CDR2 SVGIG (reference sequence). The CDR3 covers 10 residues. The V end lost 7 bases, the J end lost 3 bases, and 7 bases lay between the germline ends.

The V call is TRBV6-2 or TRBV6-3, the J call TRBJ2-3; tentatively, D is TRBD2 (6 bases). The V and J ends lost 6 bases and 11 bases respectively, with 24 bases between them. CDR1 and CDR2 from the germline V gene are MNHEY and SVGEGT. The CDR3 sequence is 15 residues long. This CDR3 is CASSPPGVSGGEQYF. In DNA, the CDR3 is TGTGCCAGCAGCCCTCCGGGGGTCAGTGGTGGGGAGCAGTATTTT.

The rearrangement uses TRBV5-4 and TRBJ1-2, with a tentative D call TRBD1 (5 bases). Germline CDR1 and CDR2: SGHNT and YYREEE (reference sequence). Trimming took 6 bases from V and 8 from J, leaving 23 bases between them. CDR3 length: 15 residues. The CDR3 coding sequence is TGTGCCAGCACCACCCAGCGGGGCGATGGGAAAGGCTACACCTTC. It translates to CASTTQRGDGKGYTF.